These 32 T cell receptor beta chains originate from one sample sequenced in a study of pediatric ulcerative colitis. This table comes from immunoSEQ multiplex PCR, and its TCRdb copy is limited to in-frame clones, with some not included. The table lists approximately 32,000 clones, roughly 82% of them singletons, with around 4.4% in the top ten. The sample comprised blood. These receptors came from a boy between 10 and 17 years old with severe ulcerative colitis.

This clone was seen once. The CDR3, as DNA: TGTGCCAGCAGTGAGTTGGGGGTAGGTCAGCCCCAGCATTTT. It codes for CASSELGVGQPQHF. The genes are TRBV6-1 and TRBJ1-5, with D tentatively TRBD1 (5 bases). Trimming left V 3 bases short and J 6 bases short, with 12 bases between. The CDR3 runs 14 residues. Germline V gives CDR1 MNHNS, CDR2 SASEGT.

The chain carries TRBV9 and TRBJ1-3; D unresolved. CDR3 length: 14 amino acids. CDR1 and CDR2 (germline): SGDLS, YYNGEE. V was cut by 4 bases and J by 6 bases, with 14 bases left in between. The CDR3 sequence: CASSLPGEQNTIYF. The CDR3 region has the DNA TGTGCCAGCAGCCTCCCGGGAGAACAAAACACCATATATTTT.

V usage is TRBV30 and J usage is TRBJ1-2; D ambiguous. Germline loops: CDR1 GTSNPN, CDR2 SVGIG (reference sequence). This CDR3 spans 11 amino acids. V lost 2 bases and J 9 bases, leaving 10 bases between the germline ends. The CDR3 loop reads CAWSQASRYTF. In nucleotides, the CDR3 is TGTGCCTGGAGTCAAGCGAGCCGCTACACCTTC.

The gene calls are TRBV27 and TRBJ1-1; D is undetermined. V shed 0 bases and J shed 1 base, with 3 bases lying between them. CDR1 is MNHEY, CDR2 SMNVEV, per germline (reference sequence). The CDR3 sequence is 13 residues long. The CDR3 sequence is CASSLSWNTEAFF. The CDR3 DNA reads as TGTGCCAGCAGTTTATCCTGGAACACTGAAGCTTTCTTT.

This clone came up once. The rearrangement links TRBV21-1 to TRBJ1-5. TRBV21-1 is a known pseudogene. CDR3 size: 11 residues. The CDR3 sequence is CASSREAPQHF. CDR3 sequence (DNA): TGTGCCAGCAGCAGGGAGGCGCCCCAGCATTTT.

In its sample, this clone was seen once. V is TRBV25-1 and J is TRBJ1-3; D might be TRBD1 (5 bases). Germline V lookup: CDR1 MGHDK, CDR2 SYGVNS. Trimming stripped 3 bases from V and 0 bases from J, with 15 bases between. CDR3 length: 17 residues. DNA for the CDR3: TGTGCCAGCAGTGACCGGGACGGTGGAGACTCTGGAAACACCATATATTTT. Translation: CASSDRDGGDSGNTIYF.

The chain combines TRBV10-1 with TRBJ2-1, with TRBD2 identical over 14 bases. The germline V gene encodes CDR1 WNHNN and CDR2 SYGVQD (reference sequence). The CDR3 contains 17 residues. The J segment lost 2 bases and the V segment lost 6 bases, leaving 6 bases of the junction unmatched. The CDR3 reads CASRGTSGGLTYNEQFF. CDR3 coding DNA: TGCGCCAGCAGGGGGACTAGCGGGGGTCTTACCTACAATGAGCAGTTCTTC.

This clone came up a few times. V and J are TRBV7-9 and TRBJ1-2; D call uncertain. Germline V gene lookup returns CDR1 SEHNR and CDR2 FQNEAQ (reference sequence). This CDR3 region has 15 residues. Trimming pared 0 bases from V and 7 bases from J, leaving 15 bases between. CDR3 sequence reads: CASSLAFGNVAGYTF. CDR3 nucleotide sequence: TGTGCCAGCAGCTTAGCGTTCGGTAACGTGGCTGGCTACACCTTC.

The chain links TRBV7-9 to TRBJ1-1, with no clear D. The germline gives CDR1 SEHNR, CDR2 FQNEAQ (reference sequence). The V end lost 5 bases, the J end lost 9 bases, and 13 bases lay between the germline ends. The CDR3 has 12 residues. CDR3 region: CASSPSEEKAFF. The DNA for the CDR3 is TGTGCCAGCAGCCCCTCGGAGGAGAAAGCTTTCTTT.

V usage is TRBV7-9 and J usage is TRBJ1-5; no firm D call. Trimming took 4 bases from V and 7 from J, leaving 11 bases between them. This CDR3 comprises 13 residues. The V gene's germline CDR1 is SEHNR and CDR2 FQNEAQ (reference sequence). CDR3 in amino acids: CASSSGFGQPQHF. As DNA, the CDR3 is TGTGCCAGCAGCTCCGGTTTCGGGCAGCCCCAGCATTTT.

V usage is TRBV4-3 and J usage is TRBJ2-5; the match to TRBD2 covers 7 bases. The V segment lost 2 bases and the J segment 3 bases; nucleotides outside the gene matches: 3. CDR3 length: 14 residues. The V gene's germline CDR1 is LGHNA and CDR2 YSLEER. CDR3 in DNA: TGCGCCAGCAGCCAAAGCCTAGCGGAAGAGACCCAGTACTTC. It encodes CASSQSLAEETQYF.

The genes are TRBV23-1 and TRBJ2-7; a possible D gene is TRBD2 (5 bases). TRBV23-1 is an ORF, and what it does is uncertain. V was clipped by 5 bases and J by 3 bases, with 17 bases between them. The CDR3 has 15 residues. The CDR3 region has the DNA TGCGCCAGCAGTGAGGGTCGGGGTATGAGCTACGAGCAGTACTTC. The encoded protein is CASSEGRGMSYEQYF.

CDR3 nucleotide sequence: TGTGCCAGCTCCCCCGGCGGCAATGAGCAGTTCTTC. Protein: CASSPGGNEQFF. This chain connects TRBV18 to TRBJ2-1; no reliable D call. The V and J ends lost 6 bases and 6 bases respectively, with 9 bases between them. This CDR3 spans 12 amino acids. Germline lookup yields CDR1 KGHSH and CDR2 LQKENI.

The CDR3 nucleotides are TGTGCCAGCAGCGCCGGACTAGGGCCTAGCACAGATACGCAGTATTTT. Encoded protein: CASSAGLGPSTDTQYF. V is TRBV5-8 and J is TRBJ2-3; 7 bases map to TRBD2. Per germline, CDR1 SGHTS and CDR2 YDEGEE. Trimming removed 4 bases from V and 0 bases from J; junction bases left unmatched: 8. CDR3 length: 16 residues.

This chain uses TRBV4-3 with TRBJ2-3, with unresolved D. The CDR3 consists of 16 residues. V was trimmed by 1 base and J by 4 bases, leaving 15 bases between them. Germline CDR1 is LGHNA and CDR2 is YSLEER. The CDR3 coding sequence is TGCGCCAGCAGCCAAGTCTGGCGAAGGTGGTCAGATACGCAGTATTTT. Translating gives CASSQVWRRWSDTQYF.

Here the CDR3 DNA reads TGTGCCAGTAGTATATTTGGGGACATCAACAATGAGCAGTTCTTC. As protein: CASSIFGDINNEQFF. This chain links TRBV19 with TRBJ2-1; possible D gene TRBD1, 6 bases. Trimming took 2 bases from V and 5 from J, leaving 13 bases between them. Germline-derived CDR1 and CDR2 are LNHDA and SQIVND (reference sequence). The length of the CDR3 is 15 residues.

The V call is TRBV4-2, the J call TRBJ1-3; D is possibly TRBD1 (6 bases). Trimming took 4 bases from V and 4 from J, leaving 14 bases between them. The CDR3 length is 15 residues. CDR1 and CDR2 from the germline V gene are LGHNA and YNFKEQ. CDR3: CASSPPTGSGNTIYF. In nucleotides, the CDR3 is TGTGCCAGCAGCCCCCCGACAGGATCCGGAAACACCATATATTTT.

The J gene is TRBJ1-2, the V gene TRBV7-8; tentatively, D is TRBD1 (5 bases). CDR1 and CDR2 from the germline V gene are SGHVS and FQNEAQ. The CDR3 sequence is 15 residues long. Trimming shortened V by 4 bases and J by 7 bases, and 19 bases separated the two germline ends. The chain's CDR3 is CASSSSGTGRGGYTF. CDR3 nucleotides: TGTGCCAGCAGCTCCTCCGGGACGGGACGGGGTGGCTACACCTTC.

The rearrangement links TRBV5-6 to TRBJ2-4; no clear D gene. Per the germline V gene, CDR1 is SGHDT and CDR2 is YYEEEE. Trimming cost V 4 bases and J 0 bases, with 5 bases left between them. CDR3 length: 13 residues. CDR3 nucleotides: TGTGCCAGCAGCCCTATAGCCAAAAACATTCAGTACTTC. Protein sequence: CASSPIAKNIQYF.

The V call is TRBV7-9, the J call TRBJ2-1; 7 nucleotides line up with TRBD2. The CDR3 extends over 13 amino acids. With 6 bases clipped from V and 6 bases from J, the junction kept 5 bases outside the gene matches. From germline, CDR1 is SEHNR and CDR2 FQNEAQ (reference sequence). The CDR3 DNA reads TGTGCCAGCAGAACCGGCGGGGGCAATGAGCAGTTCTTC. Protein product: CASRTGGGNEQFF.

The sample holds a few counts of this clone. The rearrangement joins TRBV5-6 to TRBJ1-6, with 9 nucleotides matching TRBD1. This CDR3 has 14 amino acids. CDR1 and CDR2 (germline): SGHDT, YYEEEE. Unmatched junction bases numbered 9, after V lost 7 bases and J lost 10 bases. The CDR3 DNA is TGTGCCAGCGCGTCCGGGACAGGGAACTCACCCCTCCACTTT. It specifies CASASGTGNSPLHF.

CDR3 amino acids: CSAAGGPFYNEQFF. CDR3 in DNA: TGCAGCGCGGCAGGAGGGCCCTTCTACAATGAGCAGTTCTTC. This chain uses TRBV29-1 with TRBJ2-1; D may be TRBD2 (6 bases). CDR3 length equals 14 residues. Germline loops: CDR1 SQVTM, CDR2 ANQGSEA. V shed 7 bases and J shed 3 bases, with 16 bases lying between them.

CDR3 amino acids: CASSLRTGNNMETQYF. CDR3 nucleotides: TGTGCCAGCAGCCTCCGGACAGGGAATAATATGGAGACCCAGTACTTC. The gene calls are TRBV5-4 and TRBJ2-5; 8 nucleotides align to TRBD1. The CDR3 runs 16 residues. Germline values: CDR1 SGHNT, CDR2 YYREEE (reference sequence). V gave up 4 bases and J gave up 5 bases; unmatched junction bases: 13.

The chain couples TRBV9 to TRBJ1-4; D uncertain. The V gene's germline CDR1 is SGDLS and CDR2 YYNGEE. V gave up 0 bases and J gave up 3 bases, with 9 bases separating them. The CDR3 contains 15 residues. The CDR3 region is CASSVEEGANEKLFF. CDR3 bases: TGTGCCAGCAGCGTAGAGGAGGGTGCTAATGAAAAACTGTTTTTT.

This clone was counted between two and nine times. The CDR3 coding sequence is TGTGCCTGGAGTGTATCGGCGACAGGGCCTGGAGCTTTCTTT. Residues: CAWSVSATGPGAFF. The chain carries TRBV30 and TRBJ1-1, with 7 bases aligning to TRBD1. The CDR3 loop spans 14 amino acids. Germline CDR1 and CDR2: GTSNPN and SVGIG (reference sequence). V lost 0 bases and J lost 10; bases outside the gene matches: 11.

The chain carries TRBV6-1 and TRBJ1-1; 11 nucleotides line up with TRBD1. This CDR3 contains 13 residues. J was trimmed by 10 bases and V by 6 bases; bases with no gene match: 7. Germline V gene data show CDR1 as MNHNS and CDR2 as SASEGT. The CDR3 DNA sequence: TGTGCCAGCAGCGTGGGGACAGGGGGGCTAGCTTTCTTT. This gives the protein CASSVGTGGLAFF.

CDR3 amino acids: CASSLGWGASGEQYF. CDR3 DNA sequence: TGTGCCAGCAGCCTCGGGTGGGGAGCGAGCGGCGAGCAGTACTTC. The chain carries TRBV11-2 and TRBJ2-7; weak D call: TRBD2 (5 bases). Trimming left V 5 bases short and J 6 bases short, with 20 bases between. The CDR3 is made up of 15 amino acids. Germline V CDR1 and CDR2: SGHAT, FQNNGV.

The CDR3 sequence: CASSQEKRGWDTQYF. In nucleotides, the CDR3 is TGCGCCAGCAGCCAAGAAAAGAGGGGGTGGGATACGCAGTATTTT. The rearrangement joins TRBV4-3 to TRBJ2-3; the D gene is possibly TRBD1 (6 bases). Trimming stripped 0 bases from V and 6 bases from J, with 13 bases between. Germline lookup yields CDR1 LGHNA and CDR2 YSLEER. The CDR3 sequence is 15 residues long.

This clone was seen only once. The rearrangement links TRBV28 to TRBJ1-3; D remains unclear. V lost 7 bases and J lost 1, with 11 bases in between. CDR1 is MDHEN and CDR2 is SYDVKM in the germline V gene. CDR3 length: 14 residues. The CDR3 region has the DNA TGTGCCAGCACCCTACCGGGGTCTGGAAACACCATATATTTT. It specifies CASTLPGSGNTIYF.

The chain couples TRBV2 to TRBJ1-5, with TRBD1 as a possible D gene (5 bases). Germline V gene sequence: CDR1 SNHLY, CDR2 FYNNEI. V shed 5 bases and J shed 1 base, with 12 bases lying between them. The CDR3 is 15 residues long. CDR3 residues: CASSMGGGSNQPQHF. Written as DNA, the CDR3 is TGTGCCAGCAGTATGGGGGGAGGAAGCAATCAGCCCCAGCATTTT. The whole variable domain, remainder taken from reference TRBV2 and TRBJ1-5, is EPEVTQTPSHQVTQMGQEVILRCVPISNHLYFYWYRQILGQKVEFLVSFYNNEISEKSEIFDDQFSVERPDGSNFTLKIRSTKLEDSAMYFCASSMGGGSNQPQHFGDGTRLSIL.

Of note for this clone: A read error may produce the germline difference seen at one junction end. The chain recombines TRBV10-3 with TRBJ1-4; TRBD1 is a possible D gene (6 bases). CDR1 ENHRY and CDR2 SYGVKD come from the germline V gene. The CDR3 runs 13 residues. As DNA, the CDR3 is TGTGCCATCAGTGAGGATGGGAGGTGGACAGAGAGTTTT. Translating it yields CAISEDGRWTESF.

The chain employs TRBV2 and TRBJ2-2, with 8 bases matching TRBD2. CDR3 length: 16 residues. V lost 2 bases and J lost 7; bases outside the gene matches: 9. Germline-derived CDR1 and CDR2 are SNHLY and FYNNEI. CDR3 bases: TGTGCCAGCAGTGAATGGAGCGGGGGAGGAGTCGGGGAGCTGTTTTTT. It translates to CASSEWSGGGVGELFF.